A selection of T cell receptor beta chains follows, all from one sample in a study of regulatory T cells in long-lasting Graves disease. TCRdb re-analysed the multiplex PCR reads in MiXCR, keeping a single row per CDR3 protein. The table lists under 450,000 distinct CDR3 sequences, 15% to 20% of them singletons. The same sample was also used in a study of T cells in Graves' hyperthyroidism and ophthalmopathy.

Source: peripheral blood mononuclear cells (PBMCs), taken at new diagnosis, from a patient treated with antithyroid drugs. The receptors come from a woman under 30 with Graves disease. Each CDR3 is given with its conserved first and last residue. The D gene is left open where the match is weak. The size of a clone is reported for some rows only, either as once, few or many, or as a class for expanded clones.

d_call: NA
clone_size: NA
v_call: TRBV24-1
j_call: TRBJ2-4
cdr3_nt: TGTGCCACCAGTGATTTGACAGGGAACATTCAGTACTTC
cdr3_aa: CATSDLTGNIQYF

d_call: NA
clone_size: few
v_call: TRBV12-3/TRBV12-4
j_call: TRBJ2-2
cdr3_nt: TGTGCCAGCAGTCCAGGGGTCACCGGGGAGCTGTTTTTT
cdr3_aa: CASSPGVTGELFF

d_call: NA
clone_size: many
v_call: TRBV3-1
j_call: TRBJ2-5
cdr3_nt: TGTGCCAGCACCCCACAGCTGGGAGAGACCCAGTACTTC
cdr3_aa: CASTPQLGETQYF

d_call: NA
clone_size: NA
v_call: TRBV7-3
j_call: TRBJ2-6
cdr3_nt: TGTGCCAGCAGCCCTACACGTGCGAGGGCCAACGTCCTGACTTTC
cdr3_aa: CASSPTRARANVLTF

d_call: TRBD2
clone_size: many
v_call: TRBV6-1
j_call: TRBJ2-3
cdr3_nt: TGTGCCAGCAGTGAAGGACTAGCGGGACGGGGTACGCAGTATTTT
cdr3_aa: CASSEGLAGRGTQYF

d_call: NA
clone_size: NA
v_call: TRBV7-3
j_call: TRBJ2-2
cdr3_nt: TGTGCCAGCAGCTTAACTGGACGGGCATCGGGCACCGGGGAGCTGTTTTTT
cdr3_aa: CASSLTGRASGTGELFF

d_call: NA
clone_size: many
v_call: TRBV2
j_call: TRBJ2-2
cdr3_nt: TGTGCCAGCAGAGGGGGGGGGGAGCTGTTTTTT
cdr3_aa: CASRGGGELFF

d_call: NA
clone_size: many
v_call: TRBV3-1
j_call: TRBJ2-1
cdr3_nt: TGTGCCAGCAGGGAGGGGGGGGGTCCCTACAATGAGCAGTTCTTC
cdr3_aa: CASREGGGPYNEQFF

d_call: NA
clone_size: few
v_call: TRBV2
j_call: TRBJ1-5
cdr3_nt: TGTGCCAGCAGTGGTCCTGGACAACCTAGCAATCAGCCCCAGCATTTT
cdr3_aa: CASSGPGQPSNQPQHF

d_call: NA
clone_size: few
v_call: TRBV10-1
j_call: TRBJ2-5
cdr3_nt: TGCGCCAGCAGTGAGCGGCTCGGGAGCGGCGAGACCCAGTACTTC
cdr3_aa: CASSERLGSGETQYF

d_call: NA
clone_size: NA
v_call: TRBV6-9
j_call: TRBJ1-1
cdr3_nt: TGTGCCAGCAGTTACTCCGGCGTTAGCTCTGGGGCCAACACTGAAGCTTTCTTT
cdr3_aa: CASSYSGVSSGANTEAFF

d_call: TRBD1
clone_size: NA
v_call: TRBV5-6
j_call: TRBJ2-1
cdr3_nt: TGTGCCAGCACCGCCGGACAGGGGGCTCTAAGGTCCTACAATGAGCAGTTCTTC
cdr3_aa: CASTAGQGALRSYNEQFF

d_call: NA
clone_size: many
v_call: TRBV11-3
j_call: TRBJ2-1
cdr3_nt: TGTGCCAGCAGCTTAGATACAACTTACAATGAGCAGTTCTTC
cdr3_aa: CASSLDTTYNEQFF

d_call: NA
clone_size: few
v_call: TRBV5-1
j_call: TRBJ1-3
cdr3_nt: TGCGCCAGCAGCTTGGTGGGTCGCTCCGCCGGAAACACCATATATTTT
cdr3_aa: CASSLVGRSAGNTIYF

d_call: NA
clone_size: many
v_call: TRBV30
j_call: TRBJ1-6
cdr3_nt: TGTGCCTGTAACACAGGGACTAATTCACCCCTCCACTTT
cdr3_aa: CACNTGTNSPLHF

d_call: TRBD1
clone_size: many
v_call: TRBV27
j_call: TRBJ2-1
cdr3_nt: TGTGCCAGCACCCGGGACAGACCCTACAATGAGCAGTTCTTC
cdr3_aa: CASTRDRPYNEQFF

d_call: NA
clone_size: few
v_call: TRBV20-1
j_call: TRBJ2-7
cdr3_nt: TGCAGTGCTAGGATTTCCTACGAGCAGTACTTC
cdr3_aa: CSARISYEQYF

d_call: NA
clone_size: many
v_call: TRBV11-1
j_call: TRBJ2-5
cdr3_nt: TGTGCCAGCAGCTTAGAAGAGACCCAGTACTTC
cdr3_aa: CASSLEETQYF

d_call: TRBD1
clone_size: few
v_call: TRBV10-3
j_call: TRBJ2-7
cdr3_nt: TGTGCCATCAGTGAGGGGGACAGGCTCTACGAGCAGTACTTC
cdr3_aa: CAISEGDRLYEQYF

d_call: TRBD1
clone_size: NA
v_call: TRBV2
j_call: TRBJ2-7
cdr3_nt: TGTGCCAGCTGGGGCAGGGGGCACTACGAGCAGTACTTC
cdr3_aa: CASWGRGHYEQYF

d_call: TRBD1
clone_size: many
v_call: TRBV11-2
j_call: TRBJ2-7
cdr3_nt: TGTGCCAGCAGCTCAGGGACAGGGGGATACTACGAGCAGTACTTC
cdr3_aa: CASSSGTGGYYEQYF

d_call: TRBD1
clone_size: few
v_call: TRBV10-3
j_call: TRBJ1-5
cdr3_nt: TGTGCCATCAGTGAGTCTTGGGACAGTAATCAGCCCCAGCATTTT
cdr3_aa: CAISESWDSNQPQHF

d_call: NA
clone_size: many
v_call: TRBV11-2
j_call: TRBJ2-2
cdr3_nt: TGTGCCAGCAGCTCGGGGACGGAAGCGAACACCGGGGAGCTGTTTTTT
cdr3_aa: CASSSGTEANTGELFF

d_call: TRBD1
clone_size: many
v_call: TRBV2
j_call: TRBJ1-2
cdr3_nt: TGTGCCAGCAGCGCCGGGACAGGACCCTATGGCTACACCTTC
cdr3_aa: CASSAGTGPYGYTF

d_call: NA
clone_size: many
v_call: TRBV11-2
j_call: TRBJ1-4
cdr3_nt: TGTGCCAGCAGCCGCCGAGGTCAGATTAATGAAAAACTGTTTTTT
cdr3_aa: CASSRRGQINEKLFF

d_call: TRBD1
clone_size: many
v_call: TRBV6-1
j_call: TRBJ2-7
cdr3_nt: TGTGCCAGCAGCACGGGACAGGGGGCATCCTACGAGCAGTACTTC
cdr3_aa: CASSTGQGASYEQYF

d_call: TRBD1
clone_size: few
v_call: TRBV2
j_call: TRBJ1-5
cdr3_nt: TGTGCCAGCAGTAGGGACAGCCCGAAGCCCCAGCATTTT
cdr3_aa: CASSRDSPKPQHF

d_call: TRBD1
clone_size: NA
v_call: TRBV4-1
j_call: TRBJ2-7
cdr3_nt: TGCGCCAGCAGCCAAGCAGGGGGTATAAAATACTTC
cdr3_aa: CASSQAGGIKYF

d_call: NA
clone_size: NA
v_call: TRBV19
j_call: TRBJ2-3
cdr3_nt: TGTGCCAGTATGGAGGGCACAGATACGCAGTATTTT
cdr3_aa: CASMEGTDTQYF

d_call: NA
clone_size: few
v_call: TRBV9
j_call: TRBJ2-7
cdr3_nt: TGTGCCAGCAGCGTAGACGGGGCTAAAGCCTACGAGCAGTACTTC
cdr3_aa: CASSVDGAKAYEQYF

d_call: TRBD2
clone_size: few
v_call: TRBV20-1
j_call: TRBJ2-1
cdr3_nt: TGCAGTGCTAAGGGTAGCGGGAGGGCGGAGCAGTTCTTC
cdr3_aa: CSAKGSGRAEQFF

d_call: NA
clone_size: many
v_call: TRBV20-1
j_call: TRBJ2-3
cdr3_nt: TGCAGTGCCCCTGAGGGACGGAGCACAGATACGCAGTATTTT
cdr3_aa: CSAPEGRSTDTQYF

d_call: TRBD1
clone_size: NA
v_call: TRBV12-3/TRBV12-4
j_call: TRBJ1-4
cdr3_nt: TGTGCCAGCACCCGAAGCGGACAGGGGGCAACTAATGAAAAACTGTTTTTT
cdr3_aa: CASTRSGQGATNEKLFF

d_call: NA
clone_size: NA
v_call: TRBV5-6
j_call: TRBJ2-4
cdr3_nt: TGTGCCAGCACCTCGGACATAGCGAACATTCAGTACTTC
cdr3_aa: CASTSDIANIQYF

d_call: TRBD1
clone_size: many
v_call: TRBV3-1
j_call: TRBJ2-7
cdr3_nt: TGTGCCAGCAGCCGAGGGACAGCTGGCGAGCAGTACTTC
cdr3_aa: CASSRGTAGEQYF

d_call: NA
clone_size: few
v_call: TRBV7-9
j_call: TRBJ1-4
cdr3_nt: TGTGCCAGCAGCCCGGCCAGGGCACCTAATGAAAAACTGTTTTTT
cdr3_aa: CASSPARAPNEKLFF

d_call: NA
clone_size: few
v_call: TRBV27
j_call: TRBJ1-6
cdr3_nt: TGTGCCAGCAGTTTAGGGGGGCTTAGGACCTATAATTCACCCCTCCACTTT
cdr3_aa: CASSLGGLRTYNSPLHF

d_call: TRBD2
clone_size: many
v_call: TRBV29-1
j_call: TRBJ2-7
cdr3_nt: TGCAGCGTTGCAGCGGGGGAGTCCTACGAGCAGTACTTC
cdr3_aa: CSVAAGESYEQYF

d_call: TRBD1
clone_size: many
v_call: TRBV15
j_call: TRBJ1-2
cdr3_nt: TGTGCCACCAGCAGAGAGGGACAGGGGATCGGCTACACCTTC
cdr3_aa: CATSREGQGIGYTF

d_call: NA
clone_size: NA
v_call: TRBV6-1
j_call: TRBJ2-1
cdr3_nt: TGTGCCAGCAGAGACGCGGGTGAGCAGTTCTTC
cdr3_aa: CASRDAGEQFF

d_call: NA
clone_size: many
v_call: TRBV14
j_call: TRBJ1-1
cdr3_nt: TGTGCCAGCAGCCAAGAGTTAACAGCAAACACTGAAGCTTTCTTT
cdr3_aa: CASSQELTANTEAFF